This note documents a single T cell receptor beta chain sequence. The data stem from a study of OX40 agonist ivuxolimab in advanced cancers. Trimming took off 5 bases at V and 1 base at J, with 12 bases between the two ends. The CDR3 covers 14 residues. CDR1 is SGDLS, CDR2 YYNGEE, per germline. The data were produced by immunoSEQ multiplex PCR, yet TCRdb's version contains in-frame clones alone and is incomplete. This sample carries fewer than 85,000 clones, roughly four fifths of them seen once, and the ten largest clones take less than 6%. This receptor was taken from an adult with an advanced solid tumor such as melanoma, head and neck, liver or kidney cancer. The source material was CD4+ or CD8+ T cells sorted from blood, sampled in a trial of the OX40 agonist ivuxolimab. This chain joins TRBV9 and TRBJ1-1, with unresolved D. CDR3 amino acids: CASSPSNWNTEAFF. CDR3 in DNA: TGTGCCAGCAGTCCCAGTAACTGGAACACTGAAGCTTTCTTT.